This TCR beta chain came from a study of response to subunit inactivated influenza vaccine. The study's findings and limits: The study's authors posited that every seasonal influenza vaccination enlists few new T cells.

V gave up 0 bases and J gave up 6 bases, with 9 bases separating them. The CDR3 loop spans 13 amino acids. In germline, CDR1 is LGHNA, CDR2 YNFKEQ. Each CDR3 protein gets one entry after TCRdb re-called the RT-PCR reads with MiXCR. Of around 540,000 distinct CDR3 sequences in the sample, about 10% were seen once. This clonotype was found many times. What it binds is not known. The TCR was taken from a man aged 50 to 59 who received an inactivated influenza vaccine. The V and J genes are TRBV4-2 and TRBJ2-7; the D call may be TRBD1 or TRBD2 (5 bases each). The sequencing here drew on PBMCs from blood, taken on the day of vaccination. The CDR3 protein is CASSQDWGSEQYF. CDR3 nucleotides: TGTGCCAGCAGCCAAGATTGGGGGAGCGAGCAGTACTTC.